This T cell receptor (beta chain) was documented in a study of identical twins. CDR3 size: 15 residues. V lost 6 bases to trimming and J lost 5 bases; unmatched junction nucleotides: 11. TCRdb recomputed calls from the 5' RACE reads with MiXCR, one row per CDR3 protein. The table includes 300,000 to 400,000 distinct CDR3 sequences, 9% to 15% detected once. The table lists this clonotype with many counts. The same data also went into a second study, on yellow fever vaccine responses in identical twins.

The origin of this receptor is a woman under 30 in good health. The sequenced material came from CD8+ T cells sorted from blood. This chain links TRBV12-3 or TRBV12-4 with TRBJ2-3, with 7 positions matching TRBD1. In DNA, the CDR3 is TGTGCCAGCAGCCTGACAGGGCTCGAAATAGATACGCAGTATTTT. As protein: CASSLTGLEIDTQYF.